This T cell receptor (beta chain) was recorded in a study of STAT3 mutations in large granular lymphocyte leukemia. Overall study findings and caveats: Clonal expansion was inferred from other time points because no sample existed at each clone's first appearance. Some patients had persisting codominant clonotypes that could mask small clones. Every T-cell large granular lymphocyte leukemia patient had at least one immunodominant TCR beta clonotype.

TCRdb keeps only in-frame clones here, not all; method: immunoSEQ multiplex PCR. The table records over 15,000 clones, about 90% of them present only once. A remark on this clone: Its target is not known.

Germline CDR1 and CDR2: SGHTA and FQGNSA. This CDR3 has 16 amino acids. Trimming removed 6 bases from V and 6 bases from J; junction bases left unmatched: 9. The chain joins TRBV7-2 to TRBJ2-1; 12 bases are a match to TRBD2. This clonotype was obtained from a woman in her 50s with T-cell large granular lymphocyte leukemia. Some clones in this sample may be carry-over from other donors' samples. What was sequenced was peripheral blood mononuclear cells. The CDR3 sequence is CASSFDGTSGSNEQFF. The CDR3 nucleotides read TGTGCCAGCAGTTTCGACGGGACTAGCGGGTCCAATGAGCAGTTCTTC.